This T cell receptor beta chain is from a study of technical replicates of blood from a few donors. Sequencing used immunoSEQ multiplex PCR; TCRdb keeps in-frame clones, though not all of them. The table shows 75,000 to 95,000 clones, with about 90% occurring only once. This clone was recorded once. The material sequenced was T cells isolated from PBMCs. The TCR comes from a human donor in good health.

CDR3 region: CASSRTDNQPQHF. CDR3 DNA: TGTGCCAGTAGTAGGACAGACAATCAGCCCCAGCATTTT. The chain recombines TRBV19 with TRBJ1-5; weak D call: TRBD1 (6 bases). The ends were cut back, 4 bases at V and 3 bases at J, with 7 bases in the middle. Germline V gives CDR1 LNHDA, CDR2 SQIVND (reference sequence). The CDR3 is 13 residues long.